This T cell receptor (beta chain) was found in a study of shared clonotypes between healthy human individuals (dated by TCRdb to between 2020 and 2021). With respect to the entire study: Three men and two women, aged 18 to 49 years, made up the cohort. For each donor, three plates each were used for CD4 naive and CD4 memory, two plates were used for CD8 naive, and one plate was used for CD8 memory. Blood TCR repertoires of about 5 healthy adults were deeply sequenced to estimate repertoire size and the extent of clonotype sharing between individuals. To increase sequencing depth and limit assay-specific biases, TCR repertoire library preparation and sequencing were carried out by different laboratories using diverse techniques. Per donor, leukapheresis produced somewhere between about 0.85 and 8.9 billion PBMCs.

Of note for this clone: No cognate antigen has been identified for it. One base away there is no much larger clone; base qualities are not given.

V loses 1 base, J loses 6 bases, and the germline ends lie 12 bases apart. CDR1 and CDR2 (LNHNV, YYDKDF) derive from the germline V gene (reference sequence). Taken from cysteine to phenylalanine, the CDR3 has 14 residues. Only the CDR3 portion is preserved as DNA: 42 bases, with reading frame beginning at the first base. Study-level results and caveats: Because the study included only a small number of donors, the genetic and exposure-history diversity represented was limited. About 5% of naive CD4, 3.5% of naive CD8, approximately 2.2% of memory CD4, and around 0.42% of memory CD8 clonotypes were shared across several donors. Only blood was sampled, and tissue TCR repertoires likely differ from those in blood. Rarefaction of sorted-subset datasets indicated incomplete sequencing despite the large sequencing depth. Higher generation probabilities were observed for clonotypes shared by all four sorted-subset donors than for non-shared clonotypes. Based on pairwise subsampling, the degree of clonotype sharing among donors was expected to be affected by sequencing depth. Estimated clonotype richness was generally larger for naive than for memory subsets.

CD8 naive samples consisted of CD45RO-negative cells that were positively selected for CCR7, yielding a CD45RA+CCR7+ population without TemRA cells. The donors were healthy, HIV-negative adults who had no recently reported acute infections or vaccinations. Every donor was a Caucasian adult living in Nashville, Tennessee, USA. Blood was collected by leukapheresis, and PBMCs were isolated by Ficoll-Histopaque density gradient centrifugation and then cryopreserved in liquid nitrogen vapor phase. Analytical flow cytometry was used to check the purity and quantity of each magnetically sorted T cell population. Genomic DNA was isolated from every sorted fraction and measured by UV absorbance on a Nanodrop 2000c. TCR CDR3 regions were amplified from genomic DNA by multiplex PCR using the deep immunoSEQ assay. Extracted genomic DNA from each cell subset was distributed evenly across all wells of several immunoSEQ 96-well plates, and each plate was treated as a replicate. For sorted subsets, 200 to 250 ng of genomic DNA, equivalent to around 31,000 T cell genomes, went into each replicate PCR. The purified libraries were quantified using a Qubit 3.0 fluorometer, sized with a Bioanalyzer 2100, and then quantified again using the KAPA Library Quantification kit. Every immunoSEQ 96-well plate was sequenced on a separate single-read 150-cycle Illumina NextSeq 550 flow cell. The authors processed their data as follows. The immunoSEQ output contained only junctional sequences without quality scores, so filtering could not match that applied to full-length reads. To assign V/J genes and CDR3, sequences were annotated against IMGT germline references using PyIR, a Python wrapper for IgBLAST v1.9. Any read was removed if the V/J assignment was weak (E-value above 1e-6), the CDR3 was missing, or the read contained stop codons, out-of-frame junctions, or ambiguous translated residues. V3J clonotypes were defined as sequences sharing the same inferred V gene, J gene, and CDR3 amino acid sequence. To compute the percentage overlap between repertoires, the number of shared unique clonotypes was divided by the size of the smaller repertoire. Three approaches were used to assess repertoire richness: RTK rarefaction, the Chao1 estimator, and Recon v2.1 estimates of unobserved clonotypes. Generation probabilities were computed with OLGA for all TCRbeta clonotypes obtained by the gDNA method from four donors. This is the immuneACCESS table as TCRdb keeps it, with only in-frame sequences that have V and J called. A part of the clones is gone; compared with another copy, unresolved V genes explain less than half, and the rest is unexplained. V, J and clone size derive from that table, while D and trimming were established from the DNA sequence. This sample lists about 2 million clones; about 94% were detected once. In total, the top ten clones hold 0.9% to 1.3% of the sample.

Material for sequencing was naive CD8+ T cells sorted from blood. The sample's cell subset or site label is to be understood as: CD45RA+CCR7+. The chain couples TRBV15 to TRBJ1-2, with the D gene too uncertain to name. The receptor was derived from a man aged 18 to 30 in good health. The bases read TGTGCCACCAGCAGAGCTGAGGTATTAGATGGCTACACCTTC. Translated, it reads CATSRAEVLDGYTF.